This entry is about one T cell receptor beta chain. This record comes from a study of blood T cell repertoires in COVID-19. On the study more broadly: The study drew acute and convalescent COVID-19 samples from the United States, Italy and Spain. PBMCs, B-cell-depleted T cells, or T cells provided the cDNA or gDNA that made up the material.

In the source study's methods: The assay estimated nucleated cells by amplifying reference gene primers. Sequenced by immunoSEQ multiplex PCR; TCRdb stores in-frame clones only, minus some. D and trimming come from the DNA, and the V and J calls and clone size come from that table. The sample lists approximately 410,000 clones; just over 85% were seen once. Sequencing was performed on peripheral blood. This clonotype was sampled from a woman in her 30s with active or convalescent COVID-19.

This CDR3 reads CASSGGTSGSRVAGELFF. The CDR3 nucleotides are TGTGCCAGCAGTGGAGGGACTAGCGGGAGTAGAGTGGCCGGGGAGCTGTTTTTT. The V call is TRBV6-1, the J call TRBJ2-2, with TRBD2 identical over 14 bases. Germline V gene sequence: CDR1 MNHNS, CDR2 SASEGT. The ends lost 4 bases at V and 6 bases at J; junction bases unmatched: 10. The CDR3 sequence is 18 residues long.